This T cell receptor (beta chain) was profiled in a study of blood T cell repertoires in COVID-19. Germline CDR1 is MNHNY and CDR2 is SVGAGI (reference sequence). This CDR3 has 17 residues. Trimming took 5 bases from V and 2 from J; bases not matched to a gene: 10. As processed by the authors: Estimates of nucleated cell counts were drawn from the amplification of reference gene primers. Repertoires were generated with immunoSEQ multiplex PCR, while TCRdb's copy carries only in-frame clones and drops some. V and J calls and clone size come straight from that table; D and trimming were deduced from the DNA. The table includes 200,000 or so clones, 84% detected once.

The genes are TRBV6-6 and TRBJ2-1; TRBD2 aligns across 9 bases. The source of this sequence is a young woman who had recovered from COVID-19. Material: peripheral blood. CDR3 loop: CASSPLRLAEPYNEQFF. For the CDR3, the DNA is TGTGCCAGCAGTCCACTCCGACTAGCGGAACCCTACAATGAGCAGTTCTTC.